This T cell receptor beta chain was recorded in a study of blood T cell repertoires in COVID-19. As for the study in general: The samples span acute and convalescent COVID-19 from the United States, Italy and Spain.

TCRdb keeps only in-frame clones here, not all; method: immunoSEQ multiplex PCR. The data hold roughly 160,000 clones, with around four fifths observed a single time. The receptor comes from a woman aged 80 or over with COVID-19, enrolled during active disease. Sequenced input: peripheral blood.

DNA of the CDR3: TGTGCCAGCAGCGTCGGGGGTTGGGAGACCCAGTACTTC. Protein product: CASSVGGWETQYF. The rearrangement joins TRBV9 to TRBJ2-5, with D maybe TRBD2 (6 bases). CDR3 length: 13 residues. Between the trimmed V and J ends, which lost 2 bases and 5 bases, there was a span of 10 bases. Germline-derived CDR1 and CDR2 are SGDLS and YYNGEE.